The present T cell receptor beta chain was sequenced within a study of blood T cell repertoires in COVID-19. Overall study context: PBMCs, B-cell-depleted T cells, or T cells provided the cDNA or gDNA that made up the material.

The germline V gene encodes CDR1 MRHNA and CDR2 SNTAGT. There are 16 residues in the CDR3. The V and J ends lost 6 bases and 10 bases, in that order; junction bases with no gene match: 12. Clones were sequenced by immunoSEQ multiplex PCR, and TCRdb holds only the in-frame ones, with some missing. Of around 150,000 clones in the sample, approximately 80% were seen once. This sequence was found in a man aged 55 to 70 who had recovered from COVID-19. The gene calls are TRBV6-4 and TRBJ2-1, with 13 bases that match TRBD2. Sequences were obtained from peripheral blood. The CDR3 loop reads CASSLELAGGPDEQFF. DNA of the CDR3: TGTGCCAGCAGCCTTGAACTAGCGGGAGGGCCTGACGAGCAGTTCTTC.